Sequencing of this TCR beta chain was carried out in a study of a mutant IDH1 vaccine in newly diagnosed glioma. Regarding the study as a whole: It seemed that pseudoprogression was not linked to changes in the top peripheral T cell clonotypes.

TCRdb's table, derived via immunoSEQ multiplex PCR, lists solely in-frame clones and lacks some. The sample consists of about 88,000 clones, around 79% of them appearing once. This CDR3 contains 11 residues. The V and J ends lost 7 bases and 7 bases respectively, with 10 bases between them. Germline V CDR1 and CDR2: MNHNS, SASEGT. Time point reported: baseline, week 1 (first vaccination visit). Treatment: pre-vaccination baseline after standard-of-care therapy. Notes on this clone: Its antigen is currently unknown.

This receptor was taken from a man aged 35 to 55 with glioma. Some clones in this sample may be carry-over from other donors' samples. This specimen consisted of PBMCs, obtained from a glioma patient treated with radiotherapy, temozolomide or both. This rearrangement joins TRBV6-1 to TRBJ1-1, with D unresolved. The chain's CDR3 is CASTQTGEAFF. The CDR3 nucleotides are TGTGCCAGCACCCAGACCGGTGAAGCTTTCTTT.